The entry below gives a single TCR beta chain sequence along with its context. Its antigen is not identified. There are 14 residues in the CDR3. Per the germline V gene, CDR1 is DFQATT and CDR2 is SNEGSKA (reference sequence). Trimming removed 3 bases from V and 2 bases from J, with 12 bases in between. A single record per CDR3 protein comes from TCRdb applying MiXCR to the reads. The sample contains some 560,000 distinct CDR3 sequences, 40% of which appear only once. This sample stems from a study of T cell repertoires in cytomegalovirus infection. The clonotype comes from a human donor in good health (CMV status not recorded). Some clones in this sample may be carry-over from other donors' samples. This sequence joins TRBV20-1 and TRBJ2-3; maybe TRBD2 (6 bases). Sample: cultured PBMCs, taken from culture after CMV antigen stimulation. CDR3 in amino acids: CSASLAQTTDTQYF. The DNA of the CDR3 is TGCAGTGCTAGTCTAGCGCAGACCACAGATACGCAGTATTTT.